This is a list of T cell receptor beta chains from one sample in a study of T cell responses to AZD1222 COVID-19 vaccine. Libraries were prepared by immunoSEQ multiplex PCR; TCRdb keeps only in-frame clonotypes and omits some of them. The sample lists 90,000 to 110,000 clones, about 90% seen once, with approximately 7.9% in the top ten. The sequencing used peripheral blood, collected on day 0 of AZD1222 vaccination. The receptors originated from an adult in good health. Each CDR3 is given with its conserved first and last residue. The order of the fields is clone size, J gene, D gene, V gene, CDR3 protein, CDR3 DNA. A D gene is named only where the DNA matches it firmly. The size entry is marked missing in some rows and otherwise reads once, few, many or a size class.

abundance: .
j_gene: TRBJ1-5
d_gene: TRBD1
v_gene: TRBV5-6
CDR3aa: CASSLGAGGGNQPQHF
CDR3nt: TGTGCCAGCAGCTTGGGAGCAGGGGGGGGCAATCAGCCCCAGCATTTT

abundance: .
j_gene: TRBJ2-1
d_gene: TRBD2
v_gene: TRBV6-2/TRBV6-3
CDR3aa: CASSYSNSGGSYNEQFF
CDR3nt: TGTGCCAGCAGTTACTCGAATAGCGGGGGCTCCTACAATGAGCAGTTCTTC

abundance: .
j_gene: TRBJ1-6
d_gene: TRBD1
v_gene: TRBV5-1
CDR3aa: CASSAGQYNSPLHF
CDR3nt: TGCGCCAGCAGCGCGGGACAGTATAATTCACCCCTCCACTTT

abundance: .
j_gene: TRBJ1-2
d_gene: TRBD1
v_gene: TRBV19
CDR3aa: CASSMTGANYGYTF
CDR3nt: TGTGCCAGTAGTATGACAGGGGCTAACTATGGCTACACCTTC

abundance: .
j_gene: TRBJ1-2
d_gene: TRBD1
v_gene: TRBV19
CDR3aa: CASTHLRGRPHYGYTF
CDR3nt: TGTGCCAGTACCCACCTCAGGGGGCGCCCGCACTATGGCTACACCTTC

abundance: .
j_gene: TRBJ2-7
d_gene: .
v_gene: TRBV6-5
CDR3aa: CASSYSHGPYEQYF
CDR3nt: TGTGCCAGCAGTTACTCACACGGACCCTACGAGCAGTACTTC

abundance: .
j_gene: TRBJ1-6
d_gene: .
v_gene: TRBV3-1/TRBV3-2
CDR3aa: CASSQASRGQRNSPLHF
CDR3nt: TGTGCCAGCAGCCAAGCCTCCCGTGGACAGAGGAATTCACCCCTCCACTTT

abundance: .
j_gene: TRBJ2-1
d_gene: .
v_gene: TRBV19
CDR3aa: CASSIYLLGVPYNEQFF
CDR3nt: TGTGCCAGTAGTATATACCTCTTGGGGGTACCTTACAATGAGCAGTTCTTC

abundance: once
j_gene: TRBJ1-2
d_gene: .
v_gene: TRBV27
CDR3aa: CASTVGVNYGYTF
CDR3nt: TGTGCCAGCACCGTAGGGGTTAACTATGGCTACACCTTC

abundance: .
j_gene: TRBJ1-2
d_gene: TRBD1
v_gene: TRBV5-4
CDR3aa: CASTEGTGNYGYTF
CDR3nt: TGTGCCAGCACCGAAGGGACAGGGAACTATGGCTACACCTTC

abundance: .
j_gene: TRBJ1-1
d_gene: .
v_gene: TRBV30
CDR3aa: CAWSLARDTEAFF
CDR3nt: TGTGCCTGGAGTCTGGCCCGGGACACTGAAGCTTTCTTT

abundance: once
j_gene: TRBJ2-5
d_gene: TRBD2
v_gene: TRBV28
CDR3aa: CASRARGALGETQYF
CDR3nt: TGTGCCAGCAGGGCGCGGGGGGCCCTGGGGGAGACCCAGTACTTC

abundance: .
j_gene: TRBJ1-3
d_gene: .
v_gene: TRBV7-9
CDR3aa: CASSVPTSSGNTIYF
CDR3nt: TGTGCCAGCAGTGTTCCAACCTCCTCTGGAAACACCATATATTTT

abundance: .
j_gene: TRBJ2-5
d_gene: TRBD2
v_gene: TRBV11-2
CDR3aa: CASSLDGRRHF
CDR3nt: TGTGCCAGCAGCTTAGACGGGAGGCGGCACTTC

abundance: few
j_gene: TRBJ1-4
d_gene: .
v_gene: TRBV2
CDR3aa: CASSPSGGIGEKLFF
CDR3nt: TGTGCCAGCAGTCCCTCGGGAGGGATAGGTGAAAAACTGTTTTTT

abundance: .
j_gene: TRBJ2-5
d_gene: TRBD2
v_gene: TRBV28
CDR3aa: CASSFFLAAIQETQYF
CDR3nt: TGTGCCAGCAGTTTTTTCCTAGCGGCAATTCAAGAGACCCAGTACTTC

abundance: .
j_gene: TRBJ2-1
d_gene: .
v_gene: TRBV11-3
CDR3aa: CASSLDLGRGEYNEQFF
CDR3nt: TGTGCCAGCAGCTTAGATCTGGGCAGGGGGGAATACAATGAGCAGTTCTTC

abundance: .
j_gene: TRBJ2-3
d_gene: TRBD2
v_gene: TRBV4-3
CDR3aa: CASSIRLADTDTQYF
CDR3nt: TGCGCCAGCAGCATCCGCCTAGCGGACACAGATACGCAGTATTTT

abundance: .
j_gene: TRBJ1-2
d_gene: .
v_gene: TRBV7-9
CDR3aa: CASSFGGTNYGYTF
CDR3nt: TGTGCCAGCAGCTTTGGGGGCACTAACTATGGCTACACCTTC

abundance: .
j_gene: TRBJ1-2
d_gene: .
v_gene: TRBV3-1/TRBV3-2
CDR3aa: CASSLGGHRYIDGYTF
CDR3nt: TGTGCCAGCAGCCTGGGTGGGCATAGGTATATCGATGGCTACACCTTC

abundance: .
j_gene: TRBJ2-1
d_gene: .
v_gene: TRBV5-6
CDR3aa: CASSFPTYNEQFF
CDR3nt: TGTGCCAGCAGCTTCCCGACCTACAATGAGCAGTTCTTC

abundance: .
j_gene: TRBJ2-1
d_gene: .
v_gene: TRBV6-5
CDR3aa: CASTDSRDGYNEQFF
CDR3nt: TGTGCCAGCACCGACAGCCGGGACGGATACAATGAGCAGTTCTTC

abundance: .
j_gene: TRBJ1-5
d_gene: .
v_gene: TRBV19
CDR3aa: CASSKTVSNQPQHF
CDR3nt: TGTGCCAGTAGTAAGACAGTTAGCAATCAGCCCCAGCATTTT

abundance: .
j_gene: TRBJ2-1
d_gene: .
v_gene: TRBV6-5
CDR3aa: CASRTGSSYNEQFF
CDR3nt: TGTGCCAGCAGAACAGGGAGCTCCTACAATGAGCAGTTCTTC

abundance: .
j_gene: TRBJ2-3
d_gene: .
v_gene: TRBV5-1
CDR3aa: CASISGTSTDTQYF
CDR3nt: TGCGCCAGCATTAGCGGAACTAGCACAGATACGCAGTATTTT

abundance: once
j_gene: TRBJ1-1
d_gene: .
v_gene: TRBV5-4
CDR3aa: CASSLAAGQNTEAFF
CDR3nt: TGTGCCAGCAGCTTGGCGGCAGGACAGAACACTGAAGCTTTCTTT

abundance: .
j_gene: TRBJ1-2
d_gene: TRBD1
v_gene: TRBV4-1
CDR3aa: CASSPRTGDALGYGYTF
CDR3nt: TGCGCCAGCAGCCCTCGGACAGGGGACGCTTTGGGCTATGGCTACACCTTC

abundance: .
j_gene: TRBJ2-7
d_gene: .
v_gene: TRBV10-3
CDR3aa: CAIRSGYEQYF
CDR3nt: TGTGCCATCAGGTCAGGGTACGAGCAGTACTTC

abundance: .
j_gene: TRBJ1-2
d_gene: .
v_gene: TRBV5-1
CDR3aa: CASSLLQGYNYGYTF
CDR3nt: TGCGCCAGCAGCTTGTTACAGGGATATAACTATGGCTACACCTTC

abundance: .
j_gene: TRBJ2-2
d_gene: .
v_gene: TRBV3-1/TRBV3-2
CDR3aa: CASSQRQNTGELFF
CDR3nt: TGTGCCAGCAGCCAGAGACAGAACACCGGGGAGCTGTTTTTT

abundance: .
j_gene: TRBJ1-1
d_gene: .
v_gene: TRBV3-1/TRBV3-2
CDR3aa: CASSQVGQGAFF
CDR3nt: TGTGCCAGCAGCCAAGTTGGGCAGGGCGCTTTCTTT

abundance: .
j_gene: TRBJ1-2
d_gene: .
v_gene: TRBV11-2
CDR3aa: CASSLHGNDYTF
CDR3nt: TGTGCCAGCAGCTTACACGGAAATGACTACACCTTC

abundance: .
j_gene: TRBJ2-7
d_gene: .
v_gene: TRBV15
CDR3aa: CATSRGAGFSYEQYF
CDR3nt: TGTGCCACCAGCAGAGGGGCGGGGTTCTCCTACGAGCAGTACTTC

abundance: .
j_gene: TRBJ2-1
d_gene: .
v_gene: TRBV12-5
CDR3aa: CASGLASSWISYNEQFF
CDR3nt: TGTGCTAGTGGTTTGGCCTCTAGCTGGATCTCCTACAATGAGCAGTTCTTC

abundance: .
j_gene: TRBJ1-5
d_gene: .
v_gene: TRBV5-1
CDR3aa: CASSPQPGDSNQPQHF
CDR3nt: TGCGCCAGCAGCCCCCAACCAGGTGATAGCAATCAGCCCCAGCATTTT

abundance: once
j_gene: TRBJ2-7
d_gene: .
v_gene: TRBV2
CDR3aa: CASTNPGTSYEQYF
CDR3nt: TGTGCCAGCACAAACCCCGGGACTTCCTACGAGCAGTACTTC

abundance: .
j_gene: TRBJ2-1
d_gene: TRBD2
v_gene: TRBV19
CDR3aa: CASSISGLAGVGSYNEQFF
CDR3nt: TGTGCCAGTAGTATCTCGGGACTAGCGGGAGTGGGATCCTACAATGAGCAGTTCTTC

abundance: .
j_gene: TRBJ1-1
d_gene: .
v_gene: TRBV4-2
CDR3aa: CASSQETSTDLASNTEAFF
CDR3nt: TGTGCCAGCAGCCAAGAGACCTCGACAGATCTAGCGTCGAACACTGAAGCTTTCTTT

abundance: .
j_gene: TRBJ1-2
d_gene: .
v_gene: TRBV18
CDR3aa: CASSPPGSHNYGYTF
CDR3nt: TGTGCCAGCTCACCTCCAGGGTCGCATAACTATGGCTACACCTTC

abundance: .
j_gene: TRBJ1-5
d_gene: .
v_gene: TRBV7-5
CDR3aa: CVRSFRGRNQPQHF
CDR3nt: TGTGTCAGAAGCTTCAGGGGGAGGAATCAGCCCCAGCATTTT

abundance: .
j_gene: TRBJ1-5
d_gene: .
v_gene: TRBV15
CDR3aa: CATSGANGNQPQHF
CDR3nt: TGTGCCACCAGCGGAGCAAACGGCAATCAGCCCCAGCATTTT

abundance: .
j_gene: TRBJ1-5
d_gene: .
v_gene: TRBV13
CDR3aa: CASSLRGINQPQHF
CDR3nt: TGTGCCAGCAGCCTAAGAGGGATCAATCAGCCCCAGCATTTT

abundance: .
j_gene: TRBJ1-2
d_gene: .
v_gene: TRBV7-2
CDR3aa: CASSFGGASNYGYTF
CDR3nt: TGTGCCAGCAGCTTTGGGGGGGCGTCTAACTATGGCTACACCTTC

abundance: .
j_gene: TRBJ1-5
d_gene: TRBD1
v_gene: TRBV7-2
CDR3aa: CASSGRTGVGNQPQHF
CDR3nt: TGTGCCAGCAGCGGGCGGACAGGGGTGGGCAATCAGCCCCAGCATTTT

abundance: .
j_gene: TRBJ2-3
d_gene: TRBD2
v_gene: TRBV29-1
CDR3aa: CSVPPSGFTDTQYF
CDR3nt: TGCAGCGTTCCTCCTAGCGGTTTCACAGATACGCAGTATTTT

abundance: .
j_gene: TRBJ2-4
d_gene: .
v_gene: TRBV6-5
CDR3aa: CASRRDTLGVNIQYF
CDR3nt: TGTGCCAGCAGAAGGGACACCCTGGGGGTGAACATTCAGTACTTC

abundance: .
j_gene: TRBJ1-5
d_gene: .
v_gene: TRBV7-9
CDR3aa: CASSLRGQPQHF
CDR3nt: TGTGCCAGCAGCTTACGGGGTCAGCCCCAGCATTTT

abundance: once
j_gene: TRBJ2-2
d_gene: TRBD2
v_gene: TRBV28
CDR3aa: CASSPRGEGGELFF
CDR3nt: TGTGCCAGCAGTCCCCGGGGGGAGGGCGGGGAGCTGTTTTTT

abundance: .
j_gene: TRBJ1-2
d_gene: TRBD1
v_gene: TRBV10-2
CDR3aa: CASSEWGQYGYTF
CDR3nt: TGCGCCAGCAGTGAGTGGGGACAGTATGGCTACACCTTC

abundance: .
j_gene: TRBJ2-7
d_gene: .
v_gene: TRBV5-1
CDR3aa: CASSSQDAGEQYF
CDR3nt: TGCGCCAGCAGCTCACAGGACGCGGGCGAGCAGTACTTC

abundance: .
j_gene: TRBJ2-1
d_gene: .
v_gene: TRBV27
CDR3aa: CASRRYDEQFF
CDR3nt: TGTGCCAGCAGGAGGTACGATGAGCAGTTCTTC

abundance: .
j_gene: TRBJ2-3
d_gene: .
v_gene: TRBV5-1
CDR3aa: CASSFGGGTDTQYF
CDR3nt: TGCGCCAGCAGCTTTGGAGGGGGCACAGATACGCAGTATTTT

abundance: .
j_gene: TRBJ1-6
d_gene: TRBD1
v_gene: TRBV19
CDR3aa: CASRFWGTVNSPLHF
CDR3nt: TGTGCCAGTAGGTTTTGGGGGACAGTAAATTCACCCCTCCACTTT

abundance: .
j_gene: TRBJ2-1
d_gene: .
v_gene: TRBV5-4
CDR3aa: CASSVGYSPAYNEQFF
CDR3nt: TGTGCCAGCAGTGTTGGGTACTCTCCAGCCTACAATGAGCAGTTCTTC